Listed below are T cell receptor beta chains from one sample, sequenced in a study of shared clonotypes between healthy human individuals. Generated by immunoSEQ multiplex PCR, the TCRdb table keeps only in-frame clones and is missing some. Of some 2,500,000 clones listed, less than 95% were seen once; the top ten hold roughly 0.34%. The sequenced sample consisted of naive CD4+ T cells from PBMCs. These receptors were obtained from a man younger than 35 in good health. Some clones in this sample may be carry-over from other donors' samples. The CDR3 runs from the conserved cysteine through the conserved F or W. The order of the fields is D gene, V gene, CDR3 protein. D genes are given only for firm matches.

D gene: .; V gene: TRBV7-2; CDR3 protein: CASSRRRARGAYEQYF
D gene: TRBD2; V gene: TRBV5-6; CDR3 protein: CASSLRTSGTDTQYF
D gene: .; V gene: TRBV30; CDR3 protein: CAWSTGQKNTEAFF
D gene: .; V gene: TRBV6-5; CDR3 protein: CASSFLGEQFF
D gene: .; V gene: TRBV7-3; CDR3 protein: CASSSWGGEQFF
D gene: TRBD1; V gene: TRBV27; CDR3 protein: CASSLGQGKIYEQYF
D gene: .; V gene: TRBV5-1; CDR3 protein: CASSPSRVADEKLFF
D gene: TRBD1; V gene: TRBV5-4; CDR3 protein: CASSAGQGIVSGELFF
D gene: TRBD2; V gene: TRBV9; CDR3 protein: CASSEGLAGARETQYF
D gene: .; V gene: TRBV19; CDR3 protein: CASTTSTDSYEQYF
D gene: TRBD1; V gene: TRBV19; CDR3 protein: CASSHWDRGREKLFF
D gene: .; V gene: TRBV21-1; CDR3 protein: CASSKPEGQTNEKLFF
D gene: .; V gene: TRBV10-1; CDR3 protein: CASSPGTRGRQFF
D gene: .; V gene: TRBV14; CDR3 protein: CASSQDAREAFF
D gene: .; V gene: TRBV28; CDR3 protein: CASIPPQGTEAFF
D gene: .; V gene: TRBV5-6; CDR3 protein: CASSFFLISEAFF
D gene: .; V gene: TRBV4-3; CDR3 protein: CASSHSSRGSRETQYF
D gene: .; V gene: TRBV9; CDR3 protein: CASSSTPSDTQYF
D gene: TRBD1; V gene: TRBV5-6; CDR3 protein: CASSPYRDRGGNQPQHF
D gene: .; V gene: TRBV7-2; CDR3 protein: CASRPGTPGDTQYF
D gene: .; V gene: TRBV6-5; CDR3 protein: CASSYSRGRGYTF
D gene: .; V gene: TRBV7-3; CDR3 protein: CASSGAGRDNTDTQYF
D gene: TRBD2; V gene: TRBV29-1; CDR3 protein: CSVEDGYGTSGRGYEQYF
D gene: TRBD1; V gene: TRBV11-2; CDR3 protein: CASSPGVGTGYTGELFF
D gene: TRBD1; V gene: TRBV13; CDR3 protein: CASSQTGGEQYF
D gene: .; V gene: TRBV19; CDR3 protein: CASSGLRLMGEQFF
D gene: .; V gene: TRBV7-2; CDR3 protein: CASSSGLRRFF
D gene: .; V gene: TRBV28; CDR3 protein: CASGEAGTDTQYF
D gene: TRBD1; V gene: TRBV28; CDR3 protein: CASSLGQVYGYTF
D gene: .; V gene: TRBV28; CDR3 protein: CASSLRTGELFF
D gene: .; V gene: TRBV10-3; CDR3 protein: CAISRQEMNTEAFF
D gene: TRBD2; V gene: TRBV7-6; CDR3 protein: CASSLAYIVAGGNNEQFF
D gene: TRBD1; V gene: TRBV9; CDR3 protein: CASSVGQVSYGYTF
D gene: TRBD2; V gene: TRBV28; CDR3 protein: CAGTSGSYEQYF
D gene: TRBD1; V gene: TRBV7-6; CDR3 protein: CASSRTGSGTGELFF
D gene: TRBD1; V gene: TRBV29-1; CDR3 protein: CSASGQGADTEAFF
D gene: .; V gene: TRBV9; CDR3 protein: CASSVTSGSTDTQYF
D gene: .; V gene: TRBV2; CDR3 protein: CASKMTENTGELFF
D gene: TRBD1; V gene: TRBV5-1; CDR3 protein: CASSFRTGSETQYF
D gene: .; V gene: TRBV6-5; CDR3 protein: CASSYSRETQYF
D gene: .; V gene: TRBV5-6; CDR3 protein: CASSLGDLIRGGELFF
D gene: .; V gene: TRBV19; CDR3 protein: CASRSENYGYTF
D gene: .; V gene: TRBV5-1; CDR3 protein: CASSPGIHSGNTIYF
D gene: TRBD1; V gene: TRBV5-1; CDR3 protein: CASSLGQGDLEQFF
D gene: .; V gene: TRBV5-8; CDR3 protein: CASSLAENTEAFF
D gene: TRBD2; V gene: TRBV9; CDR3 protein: CASSYSGSPLEQYF
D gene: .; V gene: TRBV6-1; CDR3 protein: CASSDQGVNTEAFF
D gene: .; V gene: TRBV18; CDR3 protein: CASSRTDEGPQHF
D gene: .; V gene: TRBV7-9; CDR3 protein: CASSLDSRGYTF
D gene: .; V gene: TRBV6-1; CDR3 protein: CASSVLNFKLSGRGQPQHF
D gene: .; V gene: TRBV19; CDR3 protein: CASSQMRVTEAFF
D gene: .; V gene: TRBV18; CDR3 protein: CASSPPNTGSYEQYF
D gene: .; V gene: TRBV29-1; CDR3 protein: CSVSGGGSGYTF
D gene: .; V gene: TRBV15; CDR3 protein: CATSRMADTQYF
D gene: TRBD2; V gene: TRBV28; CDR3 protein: CASSLRLAGEQYF
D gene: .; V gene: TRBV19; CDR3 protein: CARPPGQYIYEQYF
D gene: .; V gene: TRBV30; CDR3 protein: CAWKQNTEAFF